The 26 T cell receptor beta chains in this list originate from one sample, sequenced in a study of beta chain features in type 1 diabetes. The study, taken as a whole, reports: TCRB CDR3s were moderately but significantly shorter in Type 1 diabetes patients in all four CD4+ subsets.

No antigen has been assigned to these receptors. Sequencing targeted expressed TCRB transcripts, as all isolated RNA had been reverse transcribed. Libraries were prepared by immunoSEQ multiplex PCR; TCRdb keeps only in-frame clonotypes and omits some of them. The data show some 140,000 clones, 9% seen once. The sequencing input was central memory CD4+ T cells from blood. The source is a man between 25 and 39 years old with type 1 diabetes.

This chain connects TRBV28 to TRBJ2-3, with D possibly being TRBD2 (6 bases). CDR1 and CDR2 (germline): MDHEN, SYDVKM. The CDR3 runs to 15 residues. Trimming took off 6 bases at V and 7 bases at J, with 20 bases between the two ends. The CDR3 is CASSTTRGTGNTQYF. The CDR3 nucleotides read TGTGCCAGCAGCACTACGCGGGGCACCGGGAATACGCAGTATTTT.

This chain links TRBV5-1 with TRBJ2-5; tentative D call: TRBD2 (5 bases). The CDR3 spans 15 residues. Trimming took off 0 bases at V and 0 bases at J, with 9 bases between the two ends. Germline V gives CDR1 SGHRS, CDR2 YFSETQ. The CDR3, as DNA: TGCGCCAGCAGCTTGGCGACGGGGTACCAAGAGACCCAGTACTTC. This codes for CASSLATGYQETQYF. The variable domain in full, with the rest retrieved from reference TRBV5-1 and TRBJ2-5, is KAGVTQTPRYLIKTRGQQVTLSCSPISGHRSVSWYQQTPGQGLQFLFEYFSETQRNKGNFPGRFSGRQFSNSRSEMNVSTLELGDSALYLCASSLATGYQETQYFGPGTRLLVL.

This clone has more than one count but fewer than ten. This CDR3 is CASSAGTGVTNEKLFF. The CDR3, as DNA: TGTGCCAGCAGTGCCGGGACAGGGGTAACTAATGAAAAACTGTTTTTT. The chain recombines TRBV28 with TRBJ1-4, with 10 positions matching TRBD1. Germline V gene sequence: CDR1 MDHEN, CDR2 SYDVKM. V trimming: 5 bases; J trimming: 1 base; junction bases outside the gene matches: 4. This CDR3 contains 16 residues. Combining the CDR3 with reference TRBV28 and TRBJ1-4 gives the whole variable domain DVKVTQSSRYLVKRTGEKVFLECVQDMDHENMFWYRQDPGLGLRLIYFSYDVKMKEKGDIPEGYSVSREKKERFSLILESASTNQTSMYLCASSAGTGVTNEKLFFGSGTQLSVL.

The chain joins TRBV11-2 to TRBJ1-2; D unresolved. Trimming left V 3 bases short and J 2 bases short, with 7 bases between. The CDR3 covers 13 residues. CDR1 is SGHAT, CDR2 FQNNGV, per germline. CDR3 in amino acids: CASSFEGNYGYTF. CDR3 coding DNA: TGTGCCAGCAGCTTTGAGGGAAACTATGGCTACACCTTC.

The table lists this clone with a few counts. The CDR3 loop is CASSERQGIDTIYF. The CDR3 DNA follows: TGTGCCAGCAGCGAACGACAGGGAATTGACACCATATATTTT. The chain uses TRBV7-2 and TRBJ1-3, with 7 bases lining up with TRBD1. The CDR3 runs 14 residues. Per the germline V gene, CDR1 is SGHTA and CDR2 is FQGNSA. Germline trimming cut 5 bases from V and 8 bases from J; bases unmatched to any gene: 9.

On this clone itself: This clone may be a read error of a much larger clone one base away. This rearrangement joins TRBV27 to TRBJ2-5; TRBD1 agrees at 7 bases. The DNA end is a closer match to TRBJ2-7, so the J assignment may be wrong. CDR3 size: 13 residues. CDR1 and CDR2 from the germline V gene are MNHEY and SMNVEV (reference sequence). For the CDR3, the DNA is TGTGCCAGCAGTCGGGACAGCTCCTACGAGCAGTACTTC. Protein product: CASSRDSSYEQYF.

V and J are TRBV6-5 and TRBJ2-1; D gene unclear. The V end lost 2 bases, the J end lost 2 bases, and 10 bases lay between the germline ends. CDR1 MNHEY and CDR2 SVGAGI come from the germline V gene. The CDR3 runs to 15 residues. As DNA, the CDR3 is TGTGCCAGCAGTTACACTGGTAGAGCCTACAATGAGCAGTTCTTC. Its translation: CASSYTGRAYNEQFF.

The CDR3 DNA follows: TGTGCCAGCAGACACGGGGAGAATCAGCCCCAGCATTTT. It codes for CASRHGENQPQHF. V gene TRBV6-5 combines with J gene TRBJ1-5; D gene unclear. Trimming removed 6 bases from V and 4 bases from J, with 10 bases in between. Looked up from germline, CDR1 is MNHEY and CDR2 is SVGAGI. This CDR3 spans 13 amino acids.

The rearrangement joins TRBV7-2 to TRBJ2-3, with 13 bases matching TRBD2. Germline trimming cut 5 bases from V and 8 bases from J; bases unmatched to any gene: 7. CDR1 is SGHTA, CDR2 FQGNSA, per germline. The CDR3 totals 15 residues. In nucleotides, the CDR3 is TGTGCCAGCAGCCAGACTAGCGGGGGGCTGGTTACGCAGTATTTT. This encodes CASSQTSGGLVTQYF.

This clone has just a few counts. This chain connects TRBV7-9 to TRBJ1-2; the match to TRBD1 covers 7 bases. The CDR3 is 13 residues long. Trimming took 4 bases from V and 7 from J; bases not matched to a gene: 6. CDR1 and CDR2 (germline): SEHNR, FQNEAQ (reference sequence). The DNA for the CDR3 is TGTGCCAGCAGCTCGGCAGGGGGAACTGGCTACACCTTC. Protein: CASSSAGGTGYTF.

The chain recombines TRBV27 with TRBJ1-1; D is possibly TRBD1 (6 bases). The CDR3 is made up of 14 amino acids. From germline, CDR1 is MNHEY and CDR2 SMNVEV (reference sequence). Trimming removed 6 bases from V and 0 bases from J, with 11 bases in between. CDR3 in amino acids: CASRTTGLNTEAFF. CDR3 DNA sequence: TGTGCCAGCAGAACTACAGGGTTGAACACTGAAGCTTTCTTT.

This clone was seen a handful of times. This chain uses TRBV18 with TRBJ1-2; 7 nucleotides agree with TRBD1. The CDR3 has 16 residues. Losses at the gene ends were 0 bases for V and 6 bases for J; bases not matched to a gene: 10. The germline gives CDR1 KGHSH, CDR2 LQKENI. The CDR3 region is CASSPPTGKNGNGYTF. In DNA, the CDR3 is TGTGCCAGCTCACCACCGACAGGGAAGAATGGGAATGGCTACACCTTC.

This clone was detected many times. The rearrangement links TRBV23-1 to TRBJ2-1, with D possibly TRBD2 on 7 matching bases. TRBV23-1 is an open reading frame, and its role is uncertain. This CDR3 contains 16 residues. Trimming took 0 bases from V and 8 from J, leaving 17 bases between them. The CDR3, as DNA: TGCGCCAGCAGTCAATCGGCGAGGGGGGGCCTCGATGAGCAGTTCTTC. This encodes CASSQSARGGLDEQFF.

J is TRBJ1-1 and V is TRBV4-2, with 9 bases lining up with TRBD1. CDR3 length equals 13 residues. Per germline, CDR1 LGHNA and CDR2 YNFKEQ. V shed 3 bases, J shed 11 bases, and the junction held 7 bases outside the gene matches. The CDR3 loop is CASSQVDRGWAFF. For the CDR3, the DNA is TGTGCCAGCAGCCAGGTCGACAGGGGGTGGGCTTTCTTT.

Here the CDR3 reads CASSRTQSSGANVLTF. As DNA, the CDR3 is TGTGCCAGCAGCCGTACACAGAGCTCTGGGGCCAACGTCCTGACTTTC. The gene calls are TRBV7-2 and TRBJ2-6; unclear D gene. Germline V gene lookup returns CDR1 SGHTA and CDR2 FQGNSA. Trimming took off 5 bases at V and 0 bases at J, with 11 bases between the two ends. There are 16 residues in the CDR3.

The CDR3 protein is CASSPRQGSSGNTIYF. The CDR3 DNA reads TGTGCCAGCTCCCCCCGACAGGGCAGCTCTGGAAACACCATATATTTT. This sequence joins TRBV18 and TRBJ1-3; TRBD1 aligns across 7 bases. Germline lookup yields CDR1 KGHSH and CDR2 LQKENI. After removal of 6 bases from V and 0 bases from J, the junction contained 8 bases not matched to a gene. The CDR3 loop spans 16 amino acids.

The chain is built from TRBV5-1 and TRBJ2-1, with 7 nucleotides matching TRBD1. Germline lookup yields CDR1 SGHRS and CDR2 YFSETQ. Trimming took 0 bases from V and 10 from J; bases not matched to a gene: 13. CDR3 length: 16 amino acids. CDR3 in DNA: TGCGCCAGCAGCTTGGCCGGTCCGGCAGGGGGTCTGGAGCAGTTCTTC. It is translated as CASSLAGPAGGLEQFF.

This clone has just a few counts. One end of the junction varies from germline; a read error may be responsible. This rearrangement joins TRBV2 to TRBJ2-3; 10 bases match TRBD2. The length of the CDR3 is 16 residues. The germline CDR1 and CDR2 sequences are SNHLY and FYNNEI. The CDR3 sequence: CASREGLAVSTDTQYF. Written as DNA, the CDR3 is TGTGCCAGCAGGGAAGGACTAGCGGTTAGCACAGATACGCAGTATTTT.

This clone appeared a few times. The chain joins TRBV7-9 to TRBJ2-1; the match to TRBD1 covers 7 bases. The length of the CDR3 is 13 residues. J lost 5 bases, V lost 4 bases, and 2 bases had no gene match. The V gene's germline CDR1 is SEHNR and CDR2 FQNEAQ (reference sequence). The CDR3 DNA follows: TGTGCCAGCAGCTCCGGACAGGACAATGAGCAGTTCTTC. This gives the protein CASSSGQDNEQFF.

J is TRBJ2-1 and V is TRBV5-1; 10 bases map to TRBD2. CDR3 size: 15 residues. The trim removed 0 bases at V and 8 bases at J, leaving 5 bases unmatched. Per the germline V gene, CDR1 is SGHRS and CDR2 is YFSETQ. The CDR3 nucleotides are TGCGCCAGCAGCTTGGCCGTGAGCGGGGGGGATGAGCAGTTCTTC. Protein product: CASSLAVSGGDEQFF. Looking up the rest from reference TRBV5-1 and TRBJ2-1 gives the full variable domain: KAGVTQTPRYLIKTRGQQVTLSCSPISGHRSVSWYQQTPGQGLQFLFEYFSETQRNKGNFPGRFSGRQFSNSRSEMNVSTLELGDSALYLCASSLAVSGGDEQFFGPGTRLTVL.

This clone was seen a few times. This sequence joins TRBV9 and TRBJ1-2, with 7 bases fitting TRBD1. The trim removed 0 bases at V and 1 base at J, leaving 12 bases unmatched. CDR1 is SGDLS and CDR2 is YYNGEE in the germline V gene. This CDR3 comprises 18 residues. This chain's CDR3 is CASSVGDSTRDYNYGYTF. In DNA, the CDR3 is TGTGCCAGCAGCGTAGGGGACAGCACCAGAGATTATAACTATGGCTACACCTTC.

Here the CDR3 DNA reads TGTGCCACCAGCAGAAAGGGGGCGCGGAGCAATCAGCCCCAGCATTTT. Its translation is CATSRKGARSNQPQHF. The rearrangement joins TRBV15 to TRBJ1-5, with 7 bases lining up with TRBD1. The CDR3 has 16 amino acids. The germline gives CDR1 LNHNV, CDR2 YYDKDF (reference sequence). J was trimmed by 1 base and V by 2 bases; bases with no gene match: 5.

V gene TRBV29-1 combines with J gene TRBJ2-7; 7 bases map to TRBD1. This CDR3 spans 13 amino acids. CDR1 SQVTM and CDR2 ANQGSEA come from the germline V gene. Unmatched junction bases numbered 7, after V lost 6 bases and J lost 2 bases. CDR3: CSVIDRETYEQYF. The CDR3 DNA follows: TGCAGCGTGATAGACAGGGAGACCTACGAGCAGTACTTC.

The rearrangement uses TRBV5-4 and TRBJ1-3; D gene uncertain. The germline CDR1 and CDR2 sequences are SGHNT and YYREEE (reference sequence). The CDR3 consists of 13 residues. The V end was cut by 4 bases, the J end by 3 bases, with 8 bases between. CDR3 loop: CASSPKNGNTIYF. The CDR3 nucleotides are TGTGCCAGCAGCCCCAAAAATGGAAACACCATATATTTT.

The table lists this clone with a count of one. The same CDR3 arises from other DNA sequences in this sample as well. J is TRBJ2-2 and V is TRBV5-1; weak D call: TRBD1 (5 bases). V was cut by 1 base and J by 2 bases, with 9 bases left in between. CDR1 is SGHRS and CDR2 is YFSETQ in the germline V gene. The CDR3 spans 15 residues. The CDR3 coding sequence is TGCGCCAGCAGCTTGTATGGACAAAACACCGGGGAGCTGTTTTTT. Protein: CASSLYGQNTGELFF. The full variable domain, rest sourced from reference TRBV5-1 and TRBJ2-2, is KAGVTQTPRYLIKTRGQQVTLSCSPISGHRSVSWYQQTPGQGLQFLFEYFSETQRNKGNFPGRFSGRQFSNSRSEMNVSTLELGDSALYLCASSLYGQNTGELFFGEGSRLTVL.

V usage is TRBV7-9 and J usage is TRBJ2-5; D remains unclear. Germline CDR1 reads SEHNR; CDR2 reads FQNEAQ (reference sequence). V lost 10 bases and J 1 base, leaving 7 bases between the germline ends. The CDR3 length is 11 residues. The CDR3 coding sequence is TGTGCCATTAAATTCCAAGAGACCCAGTACTTC. Its translation: CAIKFQETQYF.